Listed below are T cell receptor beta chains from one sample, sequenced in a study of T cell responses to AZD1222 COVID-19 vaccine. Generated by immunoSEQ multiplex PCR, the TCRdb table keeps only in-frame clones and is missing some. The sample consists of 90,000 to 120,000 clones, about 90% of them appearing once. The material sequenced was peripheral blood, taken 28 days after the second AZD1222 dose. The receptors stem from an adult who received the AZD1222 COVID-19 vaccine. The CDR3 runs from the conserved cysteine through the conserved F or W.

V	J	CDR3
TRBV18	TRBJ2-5	CASSPGGRFGEETQYF
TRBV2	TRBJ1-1	CASSLGQGAGEAFF
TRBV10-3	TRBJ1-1	CAISEMNGGTEAFF
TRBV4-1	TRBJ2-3	CASSQVTGSDTDTQYF
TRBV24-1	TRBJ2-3	CATSDSYLGADTQYF
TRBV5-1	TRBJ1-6	CASSIPGTGNSPLHF
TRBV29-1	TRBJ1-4	CSALRGTNEKLFF
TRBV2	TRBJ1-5	CASNQEGFSNQPQHF
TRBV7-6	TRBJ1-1	CASSLIHTGASAEAFF
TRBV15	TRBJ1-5	CATSRDFGGGSQPQHF
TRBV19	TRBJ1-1	CASSISYRRANTEAFF
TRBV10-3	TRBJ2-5	CAISESRGETQYF
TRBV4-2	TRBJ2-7	CASSQDISRGYYEQYF
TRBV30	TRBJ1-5	CAWTPGAGYSNQPQHF
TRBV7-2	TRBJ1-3	CASSFGGVGNTIYF
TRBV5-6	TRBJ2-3	CVSSWDNTDTQYF
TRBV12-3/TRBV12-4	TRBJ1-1	CASSRGGNTEAFF
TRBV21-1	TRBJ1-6	CASSKEGRGPSPLHF
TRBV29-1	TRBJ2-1	CSVVRPLYNEQFF
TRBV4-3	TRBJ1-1	CASSQDPHFTNTEAFF
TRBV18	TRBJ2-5	CASSPQGATETQYF
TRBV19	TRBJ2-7	CASSAGLDYEQYF
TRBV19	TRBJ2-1	CASSIPGGSSYNEQFF
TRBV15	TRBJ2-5	CATSRERPETQYF
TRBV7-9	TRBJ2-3	CASSLGGF
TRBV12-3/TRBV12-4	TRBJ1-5	CASSLREGQPQHF
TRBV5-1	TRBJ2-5	CASSVGLQKETQYF
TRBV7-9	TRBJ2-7	CASSLGGRDGEQYF
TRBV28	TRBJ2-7	CASTRAYEQYF
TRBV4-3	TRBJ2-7	CASSQDRTSGRVYEQYF
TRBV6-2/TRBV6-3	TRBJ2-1	CASSYSMVSGLSYNEQFF
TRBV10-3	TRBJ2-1	CAIKVGTNNEQFF
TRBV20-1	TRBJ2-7	CSASSGHEQYF
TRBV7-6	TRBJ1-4	CASTQDFGSNEKLFF
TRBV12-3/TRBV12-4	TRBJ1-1	CASSKDRGTEAFF
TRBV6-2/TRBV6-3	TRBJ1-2	CASSYGTQYGYTF
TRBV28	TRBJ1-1	CASSQTGGITEAFF
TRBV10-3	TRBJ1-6	CAISVEGGGSPLHF
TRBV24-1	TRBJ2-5	CATSETPGQGYQETQYF
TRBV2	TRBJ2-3	CASSEDRSSTDTQYF
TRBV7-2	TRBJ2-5	CASSFYTGGFETQYF
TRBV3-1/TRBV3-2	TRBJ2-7	CASSSGSSGSISYEQYF
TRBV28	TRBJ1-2	CASSLWSGRGSGYTF
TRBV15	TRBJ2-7	CATSITPISYEQYF
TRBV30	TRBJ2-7	CAWSGFASYEQYF
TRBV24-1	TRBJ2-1	CATSEEGLRQFF
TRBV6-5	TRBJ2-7	CASSWGLTYEQYF
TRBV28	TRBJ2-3	CASSPPDFPGDTQYF
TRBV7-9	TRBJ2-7	CASSPPAGDEVYEQYF
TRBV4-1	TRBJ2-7	CASSQDRAGGTYEQYF
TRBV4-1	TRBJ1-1	CASSPIGRLNTEAFF
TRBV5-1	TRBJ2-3	CASSSRDRAVTDTQYF
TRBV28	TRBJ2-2	CASRRQGTNTGELFF
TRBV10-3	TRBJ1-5	CAISESIIRLEKPQHF
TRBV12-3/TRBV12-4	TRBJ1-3	CASRDRGGNTIYF
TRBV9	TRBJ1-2	CASSVGTGGTNYGYTF
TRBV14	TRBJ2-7	CASSHIPYEQYF
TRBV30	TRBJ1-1	CAWSRTSEAFF
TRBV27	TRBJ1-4	CASSFNTNEKLFF